These 3 T cell receptor beta chains share one sample of origin, sequenced in a study of tumor-infiltrating lymphocytes in primary liver carcinoma. Unsorted whole blood yielded blood RNA, and germline DNA was extracted as well. Total RNA (roughly 530 ng) served as template for TCR beta cDNA synthesis primed by a constant-region primer. Three nested multiplex PCR rounds, a slightly modified ARM-PCR method, built the TCR beta libraries. TRBV1-TRBV30 forward primers paired with a C-beta reverse primer drove the first two PCR rounds, about 10 cycles each. One entry per CDR3 protein results from TCRdb running MiXCR on the multiplex PCR reads. The sample gives 310,000 or so distinct CDR3 sequences, almost 60% of which show up once; 15% to 20% is in the top ten. The sample comprised peripheral blood. The receptors shown here come from a woman in her 30s with primary liver carcinoma and hepatitis B virus infection.

With regard to this clonotype: This may be a read error, as it is one base from a much larger clone. The rearrangement joins TRBV6-5 to TRBJ2-7; TRBD1 agrees at 10 bases. The CDR3 is 14 residues long. CDR1 is MNHEY and CDR2 is SVGAGI in the germline V gene. V gave up 8 bases and J gave up 1 base; unmatched junction bases: 5. The CDR3 loop reads CASEPGQGSYEQYF. CDR3 DNA sequence: TGTGCCAGCGAACCGGGACAGGGGTCCTACGAGCAGTACTTC.

This clonotype was detected only once. The V and J genes are TRBV4-2 and TRBJ1-2; D is unclear. Germline V gene sequence: CDR1 LGHNA, CDR2 YNFKEQ. This CDR3 spans 15 amino acids. V was clipped by 0 bases and J by 4 bases, with 12 bases between them. The CDR3 coding sequence is TGTGCCAGCAGCCAAGATGAAGAGGTGCTCTATGGCTACACCTTC. Protein sequence: CASSQDEEVLYGYTF.

This clonotype was detected ten times or more. The chain links TRBV6-5 to TRBJ2-7; D could derive from TRBD1 or TRBD2 (5 bases each). This CDR3 comprises 11 residues. Between the trimmed V and J ends, which lost 8 bases and 7 bases, there was a span of 12 bases. The germline gives CDR1 MNHEY, CDR2 SVGAGI. Written as DNA, the CDR3 is TGTGCCAGCTCCGTTGGGGGAGAGCAGTACTTC. Protein: CASSVGGEQYF.